These T cell receptor beta chains were read from a single sample in a study of Ad26.COV2.S vaccination and SARS-CoV-2 variants. Libraries were prepared by immunoSEQ multiplex PCR; TCRdb keeps only in-frame clonotypes and omits some of them. The sample yields roughly 350,000 clones, roughly 84% seen once. The source material was peripheral blood, sampled in a trial of Ad26.COV2.S vaccine versus placebo. These receptors all stem from a person between 18 and 60 years old who received the Ad26.COV2.S COVID-19 vaccine or a placebo. CDR3s include the opening cysteine and the closing phenylalanine or tryptophan.

J: TRBJ1-2; V: TRBV2; CDR3: CASRATGINYGYTF
J: TRBJ2-2; V: TRBV10-3; CDR3: CAISESQGDTGELFF
J: TRBJ1-2; V: TRBV3-1/TRBV3-2; CDR3: CASSSRRQTTGYTF
J: TRBJ1-6; V: TRBV5-1; CDR3: CASSLTTANSPLHF
J: TRBJ1-1; V: TRBV9; CDR3: CASSVVSSNTEAFF
J: TRBJ2-7; V: TRBV5-5; CDR3: CASSRTGLTYEQYF
J: TRBJ1-1; V: TRBV18; CDR3: CASSGQGVPEAFF
J: TRBJ2-2; V: TRBV6-6; CDR3: CASSYDTPGELFF
J: TRBJ1-5; V: TRBV18; CDR3: CASSPSGTGGVGQPQHF
J: TRBJ2-7; V: TRBV15; CDR3: CATRKAGAGEQYF
J: TRBJ1-4; V: TRBV30; CDR3: CAWSVREGGGEKLFF
J: TRBJ1-1; V: TRBV2; CDR3: CASSESGVGARYEAFF
J: TRBJ1-2; V: TRBV28; CDR3: CASSFGGANYGYTF
J: TRBJ1-2; V: TRBV12-3/TRBV12-4; CDR3: CASSRGDVKVYTF
J: TRBJ2-7; V: TRBV11-2; CDR3: CASSSSYEQYF
J: TRBJ2-3; V: TRBV20-1; CDR3: CSASSLAGYADTQYF
J: TRBJ1-1; V: TRBV30; CDR3: CASDWGDTEAFF
J: TRBJ1-5; V: TRBV6-2/TRBV6-3; CDR3: CASSSTGNQPQHF
J: TRBJ2-3; V: TRBV27; CDR3: CASSAGGADTQYF
J: TRBJ1-4; V: TRBV6-5; CDR3: CASRETGLNEKLFF
J: TRBJ1-5; V: TRBV5-1; CDR3: CASSLEGDNQPQHF
J: TRBJ1-1; V: TRBV6-2/TRBV6-3; CDR3: CASSYWGANTEAFF
J: TRBJ2-7; V: TRBV29-1; CDR3: CSVEEGLEQYF
J: TRBJ2-1; V: TRBV7-8; CDR3: CASSKAGTDYNEQFF
J: TRBJ2-7; V: TRBV7-7; CDR3: CASSTGTGREQYF
J: TRBJ2-5; V: TRBV6-5; CDR3: CASSYFGGNQETQYF
J: TRBJ1-2; V: TRBV12-3/TRBV12-4; CDR3: CASSFSGDGYTF
J: TRBJ1-1; V: TRBV21-1; CDR3: CASTLTGTKEPLNTEAFF
J: TRBJ1-4; V: TRBV19; CDR3: CASSGPGRRGEKLFF
J: TRBJ1-2; V: TRBV27; CDR3: CASSPGANYGYTF
J: TRBJ2-1; V: TRBV7-3; CDR3: CASSLTWGPYNEQFF
J: TRBJ1-2; V: TRBV5-1; CDR3: CASSPRMGVDYGYTF
J: TRBJ2-3; V: TRBV9; CDR3: CASSVRGQPTDTQYF
J: TRBJ1-1; V: TRBV5-4; CDR3: CASSLDIGGAVAAFF
J: TRBJ2-7; V: TRBV3-1/TRBV3-2; CDR3: CASSQSPSREQYF
J: TRBJ1-1; V: TRBV9; CDR3: CASSPRGQGEAFF
J: TRBJ2-3; V: TRBV29-1; CDR3: CSVGFLAGKTDTQYF
J: TRBJ2-3; V: TRBV6-5; CDR3: CASSYFAGGSTDTQYF
J: TRBJ1-1; V: TRBV12-5; CDR3: CASGTGGNTEAFF
J: TRBJ2-4; V: TRBV4-2; CDR3: CASSLGLWGGLAKNIQYF
J: TRBJ2-3; V: TRBV4-1; CDR3: CASSQDRRTDTQYF
J: TRBJ2-3; V: TRBV7-9; CDR3: CASTSQAPSGTDTQYF
J: TRBJ2-1; V: TRBV7-6; CDR3: CASSPTGQGWREQFF
J: TRBJ1-1; V: TRBV5-5; CDR3: CASSSPVSTEAFF
J: TRBJ1-2; V: TRBV7-8; CDR3: CASSGEGHTLSYGYTF